This TCR beta chain derives from a study of CD8+ T cells in alopecia areata. Study results and caveats: Scalp lesions, especially in alopecia totalis/universalis, had higher clonality than normal scalp.

Treatment defined: oral pan-JAK inhibitor, 5-10 mg twice daily. Peripheral blood and lesional scalp punch biopsies came from alopecia areata patients. This clone was seen only a few times. Its specificity is unknown. RNA was isolated and reverse transcribed to cDNA, the sequencing template. TCRdb keeps only in-frame clones here, not all; method: immunoSEQ multiplex PCR. Here the sample spans about 120,000 clones, about three fifths being singletons. This CDR3 has 15 amino acids. The ends lost 0 bases at V and 4 bases at J; junction bases unmatched: 6. Germline values: CDR1 SQVTM, CDR2 ANQGSEA. The receptor's source is a human donor with alopecia areata. The V and J genes are TRBV29-1 and TRBJ1-3, with TRBD1 matching 7 bases. The sequenced sample was CD8+ T cells sorted from blood, obtained at week 4, from a patient treated with tofacitinib. The CDR3 region has the DNA TGCAGCGTTGAAGATCACCGGGACAGCGGAAACACCATATATTTT. Its protein is CSVEDHRDSGNTIYF. Variable domain in full (rest from reference TRBV29-1 and TRBJ1-3): SAVISQKPSRDICQRGTSLTIQCQVDSQVTMMFWYRQQPGQSLTLIATANQGSEATYESGFVIDKFPISRPNLTFSTLTVSNMSPEDSSIYLCSVEDHRDSGNTIYFGEGSWLTVV.